This is a list of T cell receptor beta chains from one sample in a study of T-cell reconstitution after alpha-beta-depleted transplantation in children. TCRdb passed the PCR reads through MiXCR, listing each CDR3 protein once. The top ten hold roughly 11% of the sample, which has 250,000 to 400,000 distinct CDR3 sequences, around 25% seen once. This sample comprised PBMCs, mostly from graft donor cells, obtained 180 days after TCRalphabeta/CD19-depleted stem cell transplant. These receptors originate from a male patient younger than 18 who had a stem cell transplant for acute lymphoblastic leukemia, so the T cells may come from the graft donor. CDR3s include the opening cysteine and the closing phenylalanine or tryptophan. A D gene is named only where the DNA matches it firmly. Size values are once, few and many counts, or a class for expanded clones, and some rows have none.

>TRBV7-9|-|TRBJ1-6|-
TGTGCCAGCAGCTTAGGACAGTTTTCACCCCTCCACTTT
CASSLGQFSPLHF
>TRBV5-1|-|TRBJ2-5|-
TGCGCCAGCAGCTTGGAGGGGAGCCAAGAGACCCAGTACTTC
CASSLEGSQETQYF
>TRBV20-1|TRBD2|TRBJ2-6|-
TGCAGTGCTAGACGAGCGGGAGGAACTGGGGCCAACGTCCTGACTTTC
CSARRAGGTGANVLTF
>TRBV29-1|-|TRBJ2-2|few
TGCAGCGTTGTGATAAACGCTCCGAACACCGGGGAGCTGTTTTTT
CSVVINAPNTGELFF
>TRBV5-1|-|TRBJ2-7|few
TGCGCCAGCAGGCGGGACTCCCAGGGGGAGCAGTACTTC
CASRRDSQGEQYF
>TRBV20-1|TRBD2|TRBJ2-3|few
TGCAGTGCAAACCCCCAGCTCGGGAGGTCGAGGACAGATACGCAGTATTTT
CSANPQLGRSRTDTQYF
>TRBV7-9|-|TRBJ1-4|few
TGTGCCAGCAGCTTCCGGGGGCTGGGTGAAAAACTGTTTTTT
CASSFRGLGEKLFF
>TRBV10-2|-|TRBJ1-1|-
TGCGCCAGCAGTCCAAACGCTTGGCAGACTGAAGCTTTCTTT
CASSPNAWQTEAFF
>TRBV5-1|-|TRBJ2-7|-
TGCGCCAGCAGCTTGCCCGGTGGGGGAGTGGGCTACGAGCAGTACTTC
CASSLPGGGVGYEQYF
>TRBV12-3/TRBV12-4|-|TRBJ2-3|few
TGTGCCAGCAGTCCCCCAGATACGCAGTATTTT
CASSPPDTQYF
>TRBV6-4|-|TRBJ2-3|few
TGTGCCAGCAGTGACTTTGGCCACACAGATACGCAGTATTTT
CASSDFGHTDTQYF
>TRBV18|-|TRBJ1-2|-
TGTGCCAGCTCACCATATATGCGGTTAGCTAACTATGGCTACACCTTC
CASSPYMRLANYGYTF
>TRBV15|-|TRBJ2-7|few
TGTGCCACCAGCAGAGGCAGCGGAGTCTACGAGCAGTACTTC
CATSRGSGVYEQYF
>TRBV24-1|TRBD2|TRBJ2-3|-
TGTGCCACCAGTGATCCTACTAGCGGGAGGGATACGCAGTATTTT
CATSDPTSGRDTQYF
>TRBV6-5|-|TRBJ1-6|-
TGTGCCAGCAGTTACCCGTCAGATAATTCACCCCTCCACTTT
CASSYPSDNSPLHF
>TRBV3-1|-|TRBJ1-2|few
TGTGCCAGCAGCTCGACCTTCTATGGCTACACCTTC
CASSSTFYGYTF
>TRBV7-2|-|TRBJ2-3|-
TGTGCCAGCAGCTTAGTCGGGCTAGTAATGGGCACAGATACGCAGTATTTT
CASSLVGLVMGTDTQYF
>TRBV25-1|-|TRBJ2-2|-
TGTGCCAGCAGTGGACTCTCGACTAATCCCGCCGGGGAGCTGTTTTTT
CASSGLSTNPAGELFF